This T cell receptor beta chain was profiled in a study of regulatory T cells in long-lasting Graves disease. General study results and limits: Patients with persistent Graves' had lower TCR diversity than newly diagnosed patients. Possibly, accuracy suffered from the small sample size. Under persistent disease, TRBV28, TRBJ1-2 and TRBJ2-5 were used preferentially.

Stated time point: persistent/refractory GD, antithyroid drugs over 5 years with positive TRAb. The TCR library was made from RNA that had been extracted from PBMCs in TRIzol. The table lists this clonotype with many counts. Its antigen is as yet unknown. Germline V gene sequence: CDR1 MNHEY, CDR2 SMNVEV (reference sequence). V lost 3 bases and J lost 0, with 3 bases in between. CDR3 length: 14 amino acids. Through Arm-PCR of CDR3 regions and iRepertoire HTBI primers, TCR beta libraries were built. TCRdb independently ran MiXCR on the multiplex PCR reads; one entry per CDR3 protein. The repertoire holds approximately 400,000 distinct CDR3 sequences, 20% to 25% seen once, with 25% to 30% in the top ten.

The source is a woman aged 40 to 50 with Graves disease. Source: peripheral blood mononuclear cells (PBMCs), taken when the disease was refractory, from a patient treated with antithyroid drugs. The rearrangement joins TRBV27 to TRBJ1-6; D remains unclear. This chain's CDR3 is CASSFGSYNSPLHF. The CDR3 DNA reads TGTGCCAGCAGTTTCGGCTCCTATAATTCACCCCTCCACTTT.